Sequencing of this T cell receptor beta chain was carried out in a study of liver allograft versus peripheral blood T cells. Study-wide context: Transplanted livers and recipients' peripheral blood had their T cell receptor repertoires compared. Study results and caveats: Repertoires of T cell receptors in liver allografts reportedly differed from peripheral blood repertoires.

TCRdb fed the reads into MiXCR, producing one record per CDR3 protein. The repertoire holds approximately 9,300 distinct CDR3 sequences, around 18% seen once, with about 1.2% in the top ten. The V segment lost 5 bases and the J segment 2 bases; nucleotides outside the gene matches: 6. This CDR3 contains 15 residues. Per the germline V gene, CDR1 is MNHNY and CDR2 is SVGAGI (reference sequence). This clonotype was counted ten times or more. The antigen remains undetermined. The receptor was derived from a human patient who had a liver transplant. Some T cells may possibly be graft donor cells. The rearrangement links TRBV6-6 to TRBJ2-5, with 9 positions matching TRBD2. Here the CDR3 reads CASSVRLAAQETQYF. CDR3 coding DNA: TGTGCCAGCAGTGTCCGACTAGCGGCACAAGAGACCCAGTACTTC.